A selection of T cell receptor beta chains follows, all from one sample in a study of blood T cell repertoires in COVID-19. TCRdb's copy holds only in-frame clones and misses some; the assay was immunoSEQ multiplex PCR. The sample gives fewer than 500,000 clones, 80% to 90% of which show up once; 1.1% is in the top ten. Sequenced: PBMCs or T cells enriched from blood (not recorded which). These receptors were taken from a man aged 25 to 45 who had recovered from COVID-19. Both conserved end residues are part of each CDR3. The D gene is left open where the match is weak. Clone sizes are given selectively: once, few, many, or a class where the clone is expanded.

v_gene	j_gene	d_gene	abundance	CDR3nt	CDR3aa
TRBV19	TRBJ1-6	TRBD1	-	TGTGCCAGTAAGACCGGGACAGCAAAAAGGTCACCCCTCCACTTT	CASKTGTAKRSPLHF
TRBV18	TRBJ2-5	-	-	TGTGCCAGCTCACCACGCGAAGAGACCCAGTACTTC	CASSPREETQYF
TRBV5-4	TRBJ2-1	TRBD2	-	TGTGCCAGCAGCCCCGGACTAGCGAACAATGAGCAGTTCTTC	CASSPGLANNEQFF
TRBV7-3	TRBJ2-5	TRBD1	-	TGTGCCAGCAGCCCCCAAGGGACAGGGGGGCTAGAGACCCAGTACTTC	CASSPQGTGGLETQYF
TRBV15	TRBJ1-2	-	-	TGTGCCACCAGCAGAGATCGGGTTGGTCGTGGCTACACCTTC	CATSRDRVGRGYTF
TRBV25-1	TRBJ1-6	TRBD1	-	TGTGCCAGCAGTGCGGGACAGAATAATTCACCCCTCCACTTT	CASSAGQNNSPLHF
TRBV28	TRBJ2-7	-	once	TGTGCCAGCAATGACCGGGACAACAAAAGGGGGGAGCAGTACTTC	CASNDRDNKRGEQYF
TRBV3-1/TRBV3-2	TRBJ2-1	-	-	TGTGCCAGCAGCTTACCAGGAGGCCACAATGAGCAGTTCTTC	CASSLPGGHNEQFF
TRBV29-1	TRBJ2-7	TRBD2	-	TGCAGCGTTGAAGGGACTAGCGGGAGATCGTACGAGCAGTACTTC	CSVEGTSGRSYEQYF
TRBV10-1	TRBJ2-5	-	once	TGCGCCAGCAGTGGCACGGGCCTCGGGGGAGAGACCCAGTACTTC	CASSGTGLGGETQYF
TRBV10-3	TRBJ2-2	TRBD1	-	TGTGCCATCACTCCGGGACAGGCCACGAACACCGGGGAGCTGTTTTTT	CAITPGQATNTGELFF